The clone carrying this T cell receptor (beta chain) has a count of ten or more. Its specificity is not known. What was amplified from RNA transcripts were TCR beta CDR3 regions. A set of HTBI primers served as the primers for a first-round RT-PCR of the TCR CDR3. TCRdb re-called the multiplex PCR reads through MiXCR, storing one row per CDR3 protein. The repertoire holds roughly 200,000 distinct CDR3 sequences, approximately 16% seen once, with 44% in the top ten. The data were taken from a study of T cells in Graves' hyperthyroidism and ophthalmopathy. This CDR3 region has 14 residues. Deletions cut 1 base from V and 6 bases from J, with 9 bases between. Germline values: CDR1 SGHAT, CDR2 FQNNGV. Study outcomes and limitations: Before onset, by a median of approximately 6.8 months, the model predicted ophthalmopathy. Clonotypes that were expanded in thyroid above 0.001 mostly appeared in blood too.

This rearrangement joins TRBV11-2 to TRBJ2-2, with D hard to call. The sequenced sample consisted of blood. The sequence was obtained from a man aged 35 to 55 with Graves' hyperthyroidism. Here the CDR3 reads CASSLAGPAGELFF. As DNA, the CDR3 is TGTGCCAGCAGCTTAGCAGGTCCTGCCGGGGAGCTGTTTTTT.